Reported below is one T cell receptor (beta chain). This entry comes from a study of blood T cells in healthy people across ages. CDR1 is SQVTM and CDR2 is ANQGSEA in the germline V gene. The CDR3 covers 12 residues. The V end lost 6 bases, the J end lost 6 bases, and 14 bases lay between the germline ends. Primed by a sample-barcoded 5' primer and a J-beta primer mix, a second PCR proceeded for about 6 to 12 cycles. TCRdb re-analysed the 5' RACE reads in MiXCR, keeping a single row per CDR3 protein. The sample contains some 1,000,000 distinct CDR3 sequences, approximately 26% of which appear only once. These data were likewise used in another study, on T cells of mothers and their children. That investigation notes: No T cell clones of persistent microchimeric origin were detected.

This TCR was recovered from a girl aged 2 to 10 in good health. The genes are TRBV29-1 and TRBJ1-2, with D maybe TRBD1 (5 bases). The material sequenced was blood. This chain's CDR3 is CSVQGLRDGYTF. For the CDR3, the DNA is TGCAGCGTGCAGGGTTTGCGTGATGGCTACACCTTC. The complete variable domain, with remaining parts taken from reference TRBV29-1 and TRBJ1-2, reads SAVISQKPSRDICQRGTSLTIQCQVDSQVTMMFWYRQQPGQSLTLIATANQGSEATYESGFVIDKFPISRPNLTFSTLTVSNMSPEDSSIYLCSVQGLRDGYTFGSGTRLTVV.